Below are 32 T cell receptor beta chains sequenced from a single sample in a study of blood T cells in healthy people across ages. Combining a sample-barcoded 5' primer with a J-beta primer mix, a second PCR ran for 7 to 11 cycles. TCRdb fed the 5' RACE reads into MiXCR, producing one record per CDR3 protein. The sample yields about 2 million distinct CDR3 sequences, around 50% seen once. What was sequenced was blood. Every receptor here comes from a woman aged 40-49 years in good health.

Concerning this clonotype: One end of the junction does not line up with germline, which may come from a read error. The V call is TRBV9, the J call TRBJ2-1; the match to TRBD2 covers 7 bases. This CDR3 contains 15 residues. The V gene's germline CDR1 is SGDLS and CDR2 YYNGEE. CDR3 in amino acids: CASSVDGAGSNEQFF. CDR3 coding DNA: TGTGCCAGTAGCGTAGATGGAGCGGGGTCAAATGAGCAGTTCTTC. Looking up the rest from reference TRBV9 and TRBJ2-1 gives the full variable domain: DSGVTQTPKHLITATGQRVTLRCSPRSGDLSVYWYQQSLDQGLQFLIQYYNGEERAKGNILERFSAQQFPDLHSELNLSSLELGDSALYFCASSVDGAGSNEQFFGPGTRLTVL.

The CDR3 bases are TGTGCCAGCAGCCATGGACAACTAGCCAAAAACATTCAGTACTTC. Translating gives CASSHGQLAKNIQYF. The chain employs TRBV3-1 and TRBJ2-4; D perhaps matches TRBD1 (5 bases). Germline V gene lookup returns CDR1 LGHDT and CDR2 YNNKEL (reference sequence). The length of the CDR3 is 15 residues. V was clipped by 3 bases and J by 0 bases, with 9 bases between them.

The chain uses TRBV5-4 and TRBJ2-5; TRBD2 is a possible D gene (6 bases). Looked up from germline, CDR1 is SGHNT and CDR2 is YYREEE (reference sequence). The CDR3 contains 15 residues. Trimming left V 2 bases short and J 0 bases short, with 11 bases between. The CDR3 DNA reads as TGTGCCAGCAGCTTTGGAGGGGCCCACCAAGAGACCCAGTACTTC. As protein: CASSFGGAHQETQYF.

The chain links TRBV9 to TRBJ2-1, with 9 bases aligning to TRBD2. The CDR3 is 15 amino acids. Germline V gives CDR1 SGDLS, CDR2 YYNGEE. V shed 0 bases and J 8 bases; nucleotides not matched to a gene: 6. The CDR3 loop is CASSVGVAGGDEQFF. In DNA, the CDR3 is TGTGCCAGCAGCGTAGGAGTCGCGGGGGGGGATGAGCAGTTCTTC.

To note about this clonotype: One end of the junction is discordant with germline, which a read error may explain. The chain combines TRBV12-3 or TRBV12-4 with TRBJ2-3; D is possibly TRBD1 (7 bases). The CDR3 runs to 13 residues. The CDR3 DNA is TGCGCCAGCAGTGTCCGCGGAGGGGGCGCGCAGTATTTT. Encoded protein: CASSVRGGGAQYF.

The rearrangement uses TRBV5-1 and TRBJ2-3; 7 nucleotides line up with TRBD2. J was trimmed by 4 bases and V by 0 bases; bases with no gene match: 11. This CDR3 has 17 residues. Germline V gene lookup returns CDR1 SGHRS and CDR2 YFSETQ. The CDR3 protein is CASSLVSGAGRADTQYF. The CDR3 nucleotides read TGCGCCAGCAGCTTGGTTTCCGGGGCAGGGAGGGCAGATACGCAGTATTTT.

This clonotype was detected a few times. This rearrangement joins TRBV10-3 to TRBJ2-7; no firm D call. The germline gives CDR1 ENHRY, CDR2 SYGVKD. This CDR3 is 12 amino acids long. Trimming removed 0 bases from V and 4 bases from J, with 4 bases in between. CDR3 in amino acids: CAISESQYEQYF. The CDR3, as DNA: TGTGCCATCAGTGAGTCACAGTACGAGCAGTACTTC.

This clonotype was detected a few times. The V call is TRBV7-2, the J call TRBJ2-7; 7 positions match TRBD1. The germline V gene has CDR1 SGHTA and CDR2 FQGNSA. The CDR3 consists of 13 residues. Germline trimming cut 1 base from V and 9 bases from J; bases unmatched to any gene: 6. The CDR3 here is CASSLVRDSLQYF. The CDR3 nucleotides are TGTGCCAGCAGCTTAGTTCGGGACAGCTTGCAGTACTTC.

The V and J genes are TRBV20-1 and TRBJ2-5; 7 bases align to TRBD1. CDR1 is DFQATT and CDR2 is SNEGSKA in the germline V gene (reference sequence). The CDR3 length is 14 residues. V dropped 6 bases and J dropped 2; count of bases not matched to a gene: 9. Here the CDR3 DNA reads TGCAGTGCCTCCCAGACAGGGAAACAAGAGACCCAGTACTTC. Its translation is CSASQTGKQETQYF.

The rearrangement uses TRBV5-1 and TRBJ1-2, with TRBD1 identical over 7 bases. CDR1 is SGHRS and CDR2 is YFSETQ in the germline V gene. The length of the CDR3 is 15 residues. Trimming removed 4 bases from V and 8 bases from J; junction bases left unmatched: 14. The CDR3 loop is CASSAGDRWAGGYTF. CDR3 nucleotide sequence: TGCGCCAGCAGCGCCGGGGACAGATGGGCTGGAGGCTACACCTTC.

This clonotype has just a few counts. The gene calls are TRBV12-3 or TRBV12-4 and TRBJ2-6; 8 bases line up with TRBD1. V shed 5 bases, J shed 2 bases, and the junction held 8 bases outside the gene matches. CDR3 length: 17 amino acids. The CDR3 here is CASSPPDRAAGANVLTF. The CDR3 DNA reads TGTGCCAGCAGTCCCCCGGACAGGGCGGCTGGGGCCAACGTCCTGACTTTC.

The rearrangement joins TRBV27 to TRBJ1-2, with D unresolved. Trimming stripped 4 bases from V and 1 base from J, with 16 bases between. Germline assignment: CDR1 MNHEY and CDR2 SMNVEV (reference sequence). The CDR3 is made up of 16 amino acids. CDR3 DNA: TGTGCCAGCAGTTCGTGGGCAGGAACCAATAACTATGGCTACACCTTC. It is translated as CASSSWAGTNNYGYTF.

This clonotype has only a few counts. The rearrangement uses TRBV7-2 and TRBJ2-7, with 8 bases aligning to TRBD1. The CDR3 sequence is 12 residues long. In germline, CDR1 is SGHTA, CDR2 FQGNSA. V was clipped by 4 bases and J by 6 bases; unmatched bases: 2. CDR3 region: CASSWTGPEQYF. The CDR3 DNA reads TGTGCCAGCAGCTGGACAGGGCCCGAGCAGTACTTC.

The CDR3 reads CASSSRPGENEQYF. CDR3 DNA: TGTGCCAGCAGCTCAAGGCCTGGGGAAAATGAGCAGTACTTC. This chain uses TRBV7-2 with TRBJ2-1; D gene ambiguous. The J call may be mistaken, given a closer DNA end match to TRBJ2-7. Germline CDR1 and CDR2: SGHTA and FQGNSA. This CDR3 has 14 residues.

The table lists this clonotype with a few counts. This chain uses TRBV28 with TRBJ2-7; TRBD2 aligns across 7 bases. This CDR3 is 14 amino acids long. V trimming: 6 bases; J trimming: 1 base; junction bases outside the gene matches: 6. Germline CDR1 is MDHEN and CDR2 is SYDVKM. The CDR3 is CASSAAGESYEQYF. CDR3 nucleotides: TGTGCCAGCAGCGCGGCGGGAGAATCCTACGAGCAGTACTTC.

The CDR3: CATSVGTGHTDTQYF. The CDR3 region has the DNA TGTGCCACCAGTGTTGGGACAGGGCACACAGATACGCAGTATTTT. The chain employs TRBV24-1 and TRBJ2-3, with 9 nucleotides matching TRBD1. V shed 5 bases and J 2 bases; nucleotides not matched to a gene: 4. Germline V gene lookup returns CDR1 KGHDR and CDR2 SFDVKD. The CDR3 covers 15 residues.

In this sample, this clonotype turned up a few times. J is TRBJ2-7 and V is TRBV10-3, with TRBD1 identical over 10 bases. This CDR3 contains 15 residues. Trimming cost V 6 bases and J 0 bases; bases outside gene matches: 5. The germline V gene has CDR1 ENHRY and CDR2 SYGVKD. CDR3 sequence: CAISGDRGDSYEQYF. CDR3 DNA: TGTGCCATCAGCGGGGACAGGGGAGACTCCTACGAGCAGTACTTC.

This clonotype has more than one count but fewer than ten. The rearrangement joins TRBV2 to TRBJ2-3; the match to TRBD1 covers 10 bases. The V segment lost 7 bases and the J segment 11 bases; nucleotides outside the gene matches: 12. Looked up from germline, CDR1 is SNHLY and CDR2 is FYNNEI. There are 14 residues in the CDR3. The DNA for the CDR3 is TGTGCCAGCATGACAGGGGGCTCGATTGCTAGGCAGTATTTT. Protein product: CASMTGGSIARQYF.

The rearrangement joins TRBV15 to TRBJ1-4; D remains unclear. Trimming removed 4 bases at V and 3 bases at J, with 9 bases between. Germline V CDR1 and CDR2: LNHNV, YYDKDF (reference sequence). The CDR3 spans 14 residues. CDR3 in DNA: TGTGCCACCAGCACCCCTGGGTCTAATGAAAAACTGTTTTTT. It encodes CATSTPGSNEKLFF.

CDR3 sequence: CAISESAATYEQYF. CDR3 DNA: TGTGCCATCAGTGAGTCCGCGGCAACCTACGAGCAGTACTTC. This chain uses TRBV10-3 with TRBJ2-7, with unresolved D. Deletions cut 0 bases from V and 2 bases from J, with 8 bases between. Germline V gene data show CDR1 as ENHRY and CDR2 as SYGVKD. The CDR3 extends over 14 amino acids.

This chain links TRBV2 with TRBJ2-7, with 8 bases aligning to TRBD1. This CDR3 has 13 residues. Trimming removed 8 bases from V and 3 bases from J; junction bases left unmatched: 6. CDR1 and CDR2 from the germline V gene are SNHLY and FYNNEI. CDR3: CASDGTGGYEQYF. The CDR3 DNA is TGTGCCAGCGACGGGACAGGAGGCTACGAGCAGTACTTC.

The chain links TRBV5-6 to TRBJ2-1; perhaps TRBD2 as D (6 bases). Trimming cost V 3 bases and J 10 bases, with 20 bases left between them. CDR3 size: 15 residues. Germline-derived CDR1 and CDR2 are SGHDT and YYEEEE. CDR3 residues: CASSSAGRGNYEQFF. DNA of the CDR3: TGTGCCAGCAGCTCCGCGGGACGGGGCAACTACGAGCAGTTCTTC.

For the CDR3, the DNA is TGTGCCAGCAGCCATCTCAGGGATGAAGCTTTCTTT. The encoded protein is CASSHLRDEAFF. V usage is TRBV3-1 and J usage is TRBJ1-1; the D gene is possibly TRBD1 (5 bases). Germline V gives CDR1 LGHDT, CDR2 YNNKEL (reference sequence). CDR3 length equals 12 residues. V dropped 3 bases and J dropped 7 bases, with 9 bases sitting between them.

The chain joins TRBV3-1 to TRBJ1-5; D is unresolved. This CDR3 region has 14 residues. Per germline, CDR1 LGHDT and CDR2 YNNKEL (reference sequence). V was shortened by 1 base and J by 4 bases, with 8 bases between the two germline ends. This CDR3 is CASSQALGNQPQHF. The CDR3 nucleotides are TGTGCCAGCAGCCAAGCTTTGGGGAATCAGCCCCAGCATTTT.

The rearrangement joins TRBV7-2 to TRBJ2-1; D might be TRBD1 or TRBD2, each matching 5 bases. From germline, CDR1 is SGHTA and CDR2 FQGNSA. This CDR3 is 15 amino acids long. Trimming stripped 5 bases from V and 5 bases from J, with 16 bases between. For the CDR3, the DNA is TGTGCCAGCAGCCCCCGGGGCCCCACCAACAATGAGCAGTTCTTC. Amino acids: CASSPRGPTNNEQFF. Supplemented by reference TRBV7-2 and TRBJ2-1, the full variable domain reads GAGVSQSPSNKVTEKGKDVELRCDPISGHTALYWYRQSLGQGLEFLIYFQGNSAPDKSGLPSDRFSAERTGGSVSTLTIQRTQQEDSAVYLCASSPRGPTNNEQFFGPGTRLTVL.

The gene calls are TRBV7-2 and TRBJ2-5; maybe TRBD2 (8 bases). The germline CDR1 and CDR2 sequences are SGHTA and FQGNSA. CDR3 size: 16 residues. V lost 6 bases to trimming and J lost 4 bases, with 21 bases between them. This CDR3 reads CASRTGRGRFAETQYF. As DNA, the CDR3 is TGTGCCAGCAGGACCGGGAGGGGGCGGTTTGCAGAGACCCAGTACTTC.

This chain uses TRBV11-3 with TRBJ2-7; TRBD1 agrees at 7 bases. Judging by the DNA end, TRBJ2-5 fits better; the J call may be wrong. The germline CDR1 and CDR2 sequences are SGHNT and YENEEA. This CDR3 spans 15 amino acids. The CDR3 sequence: CASSLGPQGQETQYF. The CDR3 bases are TGTGCCAGCAGCTTAGGACCACAGGGACAGGAGACCCAGTACTTC.

V usage is TRBV13 and J usage is TRBJ1-1; 7 nucleotides agree with TRBD1. Per the germline V gene, CDR1 is PRHDT and CDR2 is FYEKMQ (reference sequence). This CDR3 spans 14 amino acids. V dropped 1 base and J dropped 7; count of bases not matched to a gene: 6. The CDR3 region has the DNA TGTGCCAGCAGCTTAGCGCACAGGGGAAGTGAAGCTTTCTTT. Protein: CASSLAHRGSEAFF. The variable domain in full, with the rest retrieved from reference TRBV13 and TRBJ1-1, is AAGVIQSPRHLIKEKRETATLKCYPIPRHDTVYWYQQGPGQDPQFLISFYEKMQSDKGSIPDRFSAQQFSDYHSELNMSSLELGDSALYFCASSLAHRGSEAFFGQGTRLTVV.

The V and J genes are TRBV5-1 and TRBJ2-2; D is possibly TRBD1 (6 bases). Looked up from germline, CDR1 is SGHRS and CDR2 is YFSETQ. Trimming left V 3 bases short and J 1 base short, with 7 bases between. The CDR3 has 14 amino acids. The CDR3 protein is CASSSDRNTGELFF. Here the CDR3 DNA reads TGCGCCAGCAGCTCGGACAGGAACACCGGGGAGCTGTTTTTT. The variable domain in full, completed from reference TRBV5-1 and TRBJ2-2, reads KAGVTQTPRYLIKTRGQQVTLSCSPISGHRSVSWYQQTPGQGLQFLFEYFSETQRNKGNFPGRFSGRQFSNSRSEMNVSTLELGDSALYLCASSSDRNTGELFFGEGSRLTVL.

This clonotype was recorded many times. The genes are TRBV29-1 and TRBJ1-6; D is possibly TRBD1 (6 bases). CDR3 size: 13 residues. Trimming removed 4 bases at V and 4 bases at J, with 8 bases between. CDR1 is SQVTM, CDR2 ANQGSEA, per germline. The CDR3 sequence is CSVGTDYNSPLHF. CDR3 coding DNA: TGCAGCGTTGGGACAGATTATAATTCACCCCTCCACTTT. The full variable domain, rest sourced from reference TRBV29-1 and TRBJ1-6, is SAVISQKPSRDICQRGTSLTIQCQVDSQVTMMFWYRQQPGQSLTLIATANQGSEATYESGFVIDKFPISRPNLTFSTLTVSNMSPEDSSIYLCSVGTDYNSPLHFGNGTRLTVT.

The rearrangement links TRBV12-5 to TRBJ2-3, with D unclear. CDR3 length: 14 residues. Trimming took 2 bases from V and 4 from J, leaving 10 bases between them. Germline assignment: CDR1 LGHNT and CDR2 FRNRAP. The CDR3 region has the DNA TGTGCTAGTGGTTTGAGAGGTTTTCCAGATACGCAGTATTTT. Translating it yields CASGLRGFPDTQYF.

The V gene is TRBV20-1, the J gene TRBJ1-1, with D perhaps matching TRBD1 (6 bases). The CDR3 contains 15 residues. V lost 3 bases and J 4 bases, leaving 18 bases between the germline ends. The germline CDR1 and CDR2 sequences are DFQATT and SNEGSKA (reference sequence). In nucleotides, the CDR3 is TGCAGTGCTAGCCGCGCCCAGGGGAGCGGCACTGAAGCTTTCTTT. The encoded protein is CSASRAQGSGTEAFF.